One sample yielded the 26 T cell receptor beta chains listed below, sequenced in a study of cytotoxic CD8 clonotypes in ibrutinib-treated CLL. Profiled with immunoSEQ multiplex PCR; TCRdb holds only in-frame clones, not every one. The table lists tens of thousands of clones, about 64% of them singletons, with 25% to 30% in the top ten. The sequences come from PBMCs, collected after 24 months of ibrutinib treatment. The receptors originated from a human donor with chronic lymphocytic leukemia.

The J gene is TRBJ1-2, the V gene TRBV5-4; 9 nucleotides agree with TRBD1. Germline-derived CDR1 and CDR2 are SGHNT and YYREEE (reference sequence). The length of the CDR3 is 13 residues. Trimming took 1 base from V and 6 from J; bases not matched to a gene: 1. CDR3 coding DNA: TGTGCCAGCAGCTTGACAGGGGGCGATGGCTACACCTTC. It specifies CASSLTGGDGYTF.

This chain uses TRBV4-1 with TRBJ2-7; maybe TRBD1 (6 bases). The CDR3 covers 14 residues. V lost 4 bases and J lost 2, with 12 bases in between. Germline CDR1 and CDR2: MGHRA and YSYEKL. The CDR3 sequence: CASSPWDTTYEQYF. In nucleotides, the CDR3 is TGCGCCAGCAGCCCCTGGGACACCACCTACGAGCAGTACTTC.

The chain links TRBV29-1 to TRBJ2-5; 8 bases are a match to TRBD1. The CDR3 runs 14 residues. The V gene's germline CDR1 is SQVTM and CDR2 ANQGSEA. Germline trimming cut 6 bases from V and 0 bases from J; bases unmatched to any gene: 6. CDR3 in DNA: TGCAGCGTGAGGACAGGGAGGTACCAAGAGACCCAGTACTTC. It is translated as CSVRTGRYQETQYF.

The DNA of the CDR3 is TGCAGCGTTGAGGGCCTGAACACCGGGGAGCTGTTTTTT. Amino acid sequence: CSVEGLNTGELFF. The rearrangement joins TRBV29-1 to TRBJ2-2; D is undetermined. The CDR3 has 13 residues. CDR1 is SQVTM and CDR2 is ANQGSEA in the germline V gene. V shed 3 bases and J shed 1 base, with 6 bases lying between them.

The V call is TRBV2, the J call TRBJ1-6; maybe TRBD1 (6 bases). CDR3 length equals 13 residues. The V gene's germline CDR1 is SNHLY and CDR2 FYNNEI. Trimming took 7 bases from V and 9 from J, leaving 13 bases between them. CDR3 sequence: CASMEQGGSPLHF. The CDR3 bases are TGTGCCAGCATGGAACAGGGCGGTTCACCCCTCCACTTT.

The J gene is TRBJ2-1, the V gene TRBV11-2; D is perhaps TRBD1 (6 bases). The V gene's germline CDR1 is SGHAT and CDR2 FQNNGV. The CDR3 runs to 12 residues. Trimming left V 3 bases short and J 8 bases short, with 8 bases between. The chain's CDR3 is CASSFGGYEQFF. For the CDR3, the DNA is TGTGCCAGCAGCTTTGGGGGCTATGAGCAGTTCTTC. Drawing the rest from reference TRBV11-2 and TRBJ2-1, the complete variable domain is EAGVAQSPRYKIIEKRQSVAFWCNPISGHATLYWYQQILGQGPKLLIQFQNNGVVDDSQLPKDRFSAERLKGVDSTLKIQPAKLEDSAVYLCASSFGGYEQFFGPGTRLTVL.

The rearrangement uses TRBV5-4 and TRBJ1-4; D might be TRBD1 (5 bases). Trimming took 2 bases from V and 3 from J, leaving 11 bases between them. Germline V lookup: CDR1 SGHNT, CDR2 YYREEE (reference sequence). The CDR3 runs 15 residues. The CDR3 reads CASSLGPGANEKLFF. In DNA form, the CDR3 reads TGTGCCAGCAGCTTAGGTCCGGGGGCTAATGAAAAACTGTTTTTT.

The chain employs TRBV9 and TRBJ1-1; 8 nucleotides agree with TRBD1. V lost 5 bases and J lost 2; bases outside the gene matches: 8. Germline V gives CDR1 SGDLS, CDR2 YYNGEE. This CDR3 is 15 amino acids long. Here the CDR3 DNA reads TGTGCCAGCAGAGACGGACAGGGCTTAAACACTGAAGCTTTCTTT. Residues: CASRDGQGLNTEAFF.

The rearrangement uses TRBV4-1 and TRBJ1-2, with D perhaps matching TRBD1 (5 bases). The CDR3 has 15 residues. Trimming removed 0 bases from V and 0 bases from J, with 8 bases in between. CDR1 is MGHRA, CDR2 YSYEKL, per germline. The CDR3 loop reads CASSQEPGSNYGYTF. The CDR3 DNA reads TGCGCCAGCAGCCAAGAGCCAGGGTCTAACTATGGCTACACCTTC.

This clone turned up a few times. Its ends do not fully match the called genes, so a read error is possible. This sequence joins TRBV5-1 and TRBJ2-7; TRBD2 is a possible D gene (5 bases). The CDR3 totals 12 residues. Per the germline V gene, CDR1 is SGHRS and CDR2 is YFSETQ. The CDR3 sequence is CASSLVRRWGLF. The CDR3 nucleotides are TGCGCCAGCAGCTTGGTCCGGAGGTGGGGTCTCTTC.

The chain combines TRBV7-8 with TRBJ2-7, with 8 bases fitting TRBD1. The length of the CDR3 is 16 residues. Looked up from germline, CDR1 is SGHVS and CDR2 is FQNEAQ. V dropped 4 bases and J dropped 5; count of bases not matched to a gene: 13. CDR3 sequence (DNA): TGTGCCAGCAGCTCTTCCGTTCACGGGACAGGAGACGAGCAGTACTTC. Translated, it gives CASSSSVHGTGDEQYF.

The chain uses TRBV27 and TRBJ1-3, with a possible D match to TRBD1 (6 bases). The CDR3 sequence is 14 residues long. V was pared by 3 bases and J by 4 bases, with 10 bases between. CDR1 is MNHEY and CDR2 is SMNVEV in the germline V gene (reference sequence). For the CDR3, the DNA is TGTGCCAGCAGTTTTTGGGGGCAAGGAAACACCATATATTTT. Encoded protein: CASSFWGQGNTIYF.

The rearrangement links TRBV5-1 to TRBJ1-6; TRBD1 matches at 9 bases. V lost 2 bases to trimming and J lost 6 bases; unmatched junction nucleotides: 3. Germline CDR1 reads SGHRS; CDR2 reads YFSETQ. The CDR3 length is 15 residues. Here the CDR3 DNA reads TGCGCCAGCAGCTTCCCGGACAGGGGTAATTCACCCCTCCACTTT. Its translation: CASSFPDRGNSPLHF.

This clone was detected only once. The CDR3 nucleotides are TGCGCCAGCAGCCAAGAAAAGAGGGGGGCCGGAGAGACCCAGTACTTC. It translates to CASSQEKRGAGETQYF. The chain carries TRBV4-1 and TRBJ2-5, with D perhaps being TRBD1 or TRBD2 (6 bases each). Per the germline V gene, CDR1 is MGHRA and CDR2 is YSYEKL. The CDR3 is made up of 16 amino acids. V was cut by 0 bases and J by 4 bases, with 15 bases left in between.

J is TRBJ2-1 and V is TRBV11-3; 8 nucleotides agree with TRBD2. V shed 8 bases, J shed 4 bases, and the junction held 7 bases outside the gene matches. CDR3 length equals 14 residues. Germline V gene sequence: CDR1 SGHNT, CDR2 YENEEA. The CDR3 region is CASGVAGTYNEQFF. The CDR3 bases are TGTGCCAGCGGAGTAGCGGGGACGTACAATGAGCAGTTCTTC.

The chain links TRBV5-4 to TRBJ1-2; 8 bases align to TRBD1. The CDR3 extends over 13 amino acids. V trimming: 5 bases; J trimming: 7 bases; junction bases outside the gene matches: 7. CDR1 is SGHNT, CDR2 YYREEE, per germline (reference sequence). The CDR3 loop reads CASSEDRDAGYTF. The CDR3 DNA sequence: TGTGCCAGCAGTGAGGACAGGGATGCTGGCTACACCTTC.

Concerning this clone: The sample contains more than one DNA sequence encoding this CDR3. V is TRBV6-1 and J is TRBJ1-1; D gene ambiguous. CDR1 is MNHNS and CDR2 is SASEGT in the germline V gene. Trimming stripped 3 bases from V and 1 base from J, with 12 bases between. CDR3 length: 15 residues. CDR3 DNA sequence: TGTGCCAGCAGTGAGAAACGAGGTGCGAACACTGAAGCTTTCTTT. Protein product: CASSEKRGANTEAFF.

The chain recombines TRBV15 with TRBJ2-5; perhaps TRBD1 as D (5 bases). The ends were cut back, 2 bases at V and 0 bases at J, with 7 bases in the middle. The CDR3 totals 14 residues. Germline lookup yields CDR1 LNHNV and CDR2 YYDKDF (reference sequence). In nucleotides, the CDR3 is TGTGCCACCAGCAGACGACAGTACCAAGAGACCCAGTACTTC. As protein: CATSRRQYQETQYF.

The CDR3 bases are TGTGCCAGTAGTTCCGGGACACGCGGCTACACCTTC. Translated, it gives CASSSGTRGYTF. V is TRBV19 and J is TRBJ1-2, with TRBD1 as a possible D gene (6 bases). The germline gives CDR1 LNHDA, CDR2 SQIVND (reference sequence). The ends were cut back, 5 bases at V and 8 bases at J, with 12 bases in the middle. CDR3 length: 12 residues.

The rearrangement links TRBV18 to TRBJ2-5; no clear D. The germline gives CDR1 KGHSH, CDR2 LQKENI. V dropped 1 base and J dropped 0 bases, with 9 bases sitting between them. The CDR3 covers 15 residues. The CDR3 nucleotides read TGTGCCAGCTCACCACTTTGGTGGGACCAAGAGACCCAGTACTTC. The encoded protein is CASSPLWWDQETQYF. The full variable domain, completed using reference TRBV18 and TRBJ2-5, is NAGVMQNPRHLVRRRGQEARLRCSPMKGHSHVYWYRQLPEEGLKFMVYLQKENIIDESGMPKERFSAEFPKEGPSILRIQQVVRGDSAAYFCASSPLWWDQETQYFGPGTRLLVL.

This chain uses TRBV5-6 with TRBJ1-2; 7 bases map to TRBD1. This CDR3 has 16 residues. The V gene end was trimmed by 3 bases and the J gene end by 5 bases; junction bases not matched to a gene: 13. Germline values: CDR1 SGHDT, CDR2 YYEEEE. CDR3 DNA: TGTGCCAGCAGCTCCGGTGGAGGGGGCGCGAGGTATGGCTACACCTTC. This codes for CASSSGGGGARYGYTF.

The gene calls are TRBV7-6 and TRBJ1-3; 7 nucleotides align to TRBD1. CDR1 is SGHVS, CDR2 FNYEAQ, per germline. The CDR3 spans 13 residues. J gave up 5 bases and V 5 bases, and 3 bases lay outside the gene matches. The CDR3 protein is CASSQGQRNTIYF. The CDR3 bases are TGTGCCAGCAGCCAGGGACAGAGAAACACCATATATTTT.

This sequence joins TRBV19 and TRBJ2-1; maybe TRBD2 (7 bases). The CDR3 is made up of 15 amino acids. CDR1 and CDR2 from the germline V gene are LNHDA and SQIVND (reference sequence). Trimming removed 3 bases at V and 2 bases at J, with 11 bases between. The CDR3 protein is CASSMEGGAYNEQFF. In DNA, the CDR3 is TGTGCCAGTAGTATGGAGGGGGGGGCCTACAATGAGCAGTTCTTC.

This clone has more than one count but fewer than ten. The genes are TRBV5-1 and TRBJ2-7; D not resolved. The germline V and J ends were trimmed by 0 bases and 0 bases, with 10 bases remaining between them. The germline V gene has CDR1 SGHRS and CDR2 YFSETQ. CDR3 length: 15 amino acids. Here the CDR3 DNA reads TGCGCCAGCAGCTTGGAGGCAGGTAGCTCCTACGAGCAGTACTTC. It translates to CASSLEAGSSYEQYF.

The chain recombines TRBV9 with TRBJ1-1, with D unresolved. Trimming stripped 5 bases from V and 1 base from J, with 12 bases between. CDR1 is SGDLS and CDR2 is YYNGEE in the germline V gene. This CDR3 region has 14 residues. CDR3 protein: CASRLNPANTEAFF. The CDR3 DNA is TGTGCCAGCAGGCTTAACCCGGCGAACACTGAAGCTTTCTTT. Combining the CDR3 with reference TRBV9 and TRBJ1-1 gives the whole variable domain DSGVTQTPKHLITATGQRVTLRCSPRSGDLSVYWYQQSLDQGLQFLIQYYNGEERAKGNILERFSAQQFPDLHSELNLSSLELGDSALYFCASRLNPANTEAFFGQGTRLTVV.

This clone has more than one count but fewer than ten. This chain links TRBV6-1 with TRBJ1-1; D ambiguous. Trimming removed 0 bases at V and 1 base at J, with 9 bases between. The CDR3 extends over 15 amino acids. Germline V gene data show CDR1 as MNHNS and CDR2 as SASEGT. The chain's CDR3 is CASSEAHIRNTEAFF. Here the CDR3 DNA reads TGTGCCAGCAGTGAAGCGCACATAAGGAACACTGAAGCTTTCTTT.